The 6 T cell receptor beta chains presented below share a single source sample, sequenced in a study of beta chain features in type 1 diabetes. Expressed TCRB transcripts were sequenced, since all the RNA that had been isolated was reverse transcribed. TCRdb keeps only in-frame clones here, not all; method: immunoSEQ multiplex PCR. The table shows around 430,000 clones, with approximately 30% occurring only once. The source material was naive CD4+ T cells from blood. These receptors were collected from a man younger than 35 in good health.

Only a few counts were recorded for this clone. At one end the junction does not follow the germline gene, possibly because of a read error. The chain recombines TRBV5-1 with TRBJ2-7; 10 bases line up with TRBD2. The CDR3 totals 15 residues. Germline loops: CDR1 SGHRS, CDR2 YFSETQ. CDR3 protein: CASRLDTSGIGEQYF. Here the CDR3 DNA reads TGCGCCAGCAGGTTGGATACTAGCGGGATAGGGGAGCAGTACTTC.

The chain combines TRBV5-1 with TRBJ1-4; unclear D gene. The CDR3 length is 15 residues. Germline CDR1 and CDR2: SGHRS and YFSETQ. V was cut by 4 bases and J by 3 bases, with 13 bases left in between. In DNA, the CDR3 is TGCGCCAGCAGCAAAGGGATTACGGCTAATGAAAAACTGTTTTTT. Protein sequence: CASSKGITANEKLFF.

V gene TRBV9 combines with J gene TRBJ2-2; TRBD2 aligns across 7 bases. CDR1 is SGDLS and CDR2 is YYNGEE in the germline V gene. With 0 bases clipped from V and 8 bases from J, the junction kept 7 bases outside the gene matches. The CDR3 runs 15 residues. The CDR3 protein is CASSVAPGLSGELFF. The DNA of the CDR3 is TGTGCCAGCAGCGTAGCTCCGGGACTATCGGGGGAGCTGTTTTTT.

There are a few counts of this clone. V and J are TRBV9 and TRBJ2-1; D gene uncertain. CDR3 size: 16 residues. Deletions cut 6 bases from V and 5 bases from J, with 21 bases between. From germline, CDR1 is SGDLS and CDR2 YYNGEE. CDR3 bases: TGTGCCAGCACCCTTGGGTTATGGGCAGAAAACAATGAGCAGTTCTTC. Encoded protein: CASTLGLWAENNEQFF.

The gene calls are TRBV18 and TRBJ2-5; TRBD1 matches at 9 bases. V gave up 3 bases and J gave up 3 bases; unmatched junction bases: 5. The CDR3 sequence is 15 residues long. Per germline, CDR1 KGHSH and CDR2 LQKENI. CDR3 DNA: TGTGCCAGCTCACCTCCACAGGGGGCGGAAGAGACCCAGTACTTC. Translation gives CASSPPQGAEETQYF.

The sample holds a few counts of this clone. V gene TRBV14 combines with J gene TRBJ2-5; D not resolved. V was trimmed by 2 bases and J by 2 bases, leaving 3 bases between them. Germline values: CDR1 SGHDN, CDR2 FVKESK. The CDR3 loop spans 12 amino acids. As DNA, the CDR3 is TGTGCCAGCAGCCAAATTCAAGAGACCCAGTACTTC. Its protein is CASSQIQETQYF. Full variable domain (remainder filled in from reference TRBV14 and TRBJ2-5): EAGVTQFPSHSVIEKGQTVTLRCDPISGHDNLYWYRRVMGKEIKFLLHFVKESKQDESGMPNNRFLAERTGGTYSTLKVQPAELEDSGVYFCASSQIQETQYFGPGTRLLVL.